Listed below are T cell receptor beta chains from one sample, sequenced in a study of spatial heterogeneity in lung cancer. TCRdb recomputed calls from the 5' RACE reads with MiXCR, one row per CDR3 protein. The sample carries around 100,000 distinct CDR3 sequences, 4.4% recorded once. Sequencing used lung tumor tissue, obtained at surgery. These receptors all come from a male donor with early-stage non-small cell lung cancer. CDR3s include the opening cysteine and the closing phenylalanine or tryptophan. The D gene is left open where the match is weak. Expanded clones are given a class, and other clones once, few, many or no size at all.

many	-	TRBV14	TRBJ2-7	CASSWIAGTNEQYF	TGTGCCAGCAGCTGGATTGCAGGGACAAACGAGCAGTACTTC
many	TRBD1	TRBV28	TRBJ1-5	CASSFGGGEVKPQHF	TGTGCCAGCAGTTTTGGAGGGGGCGAGGTGAAGCCCCAGCATTTT
many	-	TRBV5-1	TRBJ2-2	CASSYLAQNTGELFF	TGCGCCAGCAGCTACCTAGCGCAGAACACCGGGGAGCTGTTTTTT
many	-	TRBV6-1	TRBJ1-2	CASSEARRSNYGYTF	TGTGCCAGCAGTGAAGCTAGACGTTCTAACTATGGCTACACCTTC
many	TRBD1	TRBV13	TRBJ2-7	CASSEGGQGPYEQYF	TGTGCCAGCAGCGAAGGGGGACAGGGCCCCTACGAGCAGTACTTC
many	-	TRBV20-1	TRBJ1-1	CSARDPAPSTEAFF	TGCAGTGCTAGAGACCCGGCGCCGAGCACTGAAGCTTTCTTT
few	TRBD2	TRBV2	TRBJ2-7	CASSSRLAGAGEQYF	TGTGCCAGCAGTTCTAGACTAGCGGGAGCAGGGGAGCAGTACTTC
many	-	TRBV11-2	TRBJ1-1	CASSPRAAEAFF	TGTGCCAGCAGCCCCCGAGCAGCGGAAGCTTTCTTT
many	-	TRBV28	TRBJ1-4	CASFSSTGNEKLFF	TGTGCCAGCTTTTCCTCGACAGGAAATGAAAAACTGTTTTTT
many	TRBD2	TRBV5-1	TRBJ2-3	CASSLYCGRIIDTQYF	TGCGCCAGCAGCTTGTATTGCGGGAGGATAATAGATACGCAGTATTTT
few	-	TRBV9	TRBJ2-7	CASSVGSGTPYEQYF	TGTGCCAGCAGCGTAGGGTCAGGCACCCCCTACGAGCAGTACTTC
-	-	TRBV3-1	TRBJ2-1	CASSRDLTLGGEQFF	TGTGCCAGCAGCCGGGACTTAACCCTAGGGGGCGAGCAGTTCTTC
many	TRBD2	TRBV4-1	TRBJ2-1	CASSPLTSGSRKFF	TGCGCCAGCAGCCCCCTTACTAGCGGGAGTAGAAAATTCTTC
many	TRBD2	TRBV28	TRBJ2-5	CASRNPGLAGETQYF	TGTGCCAGCAGAAACCCGGGACTAGCGGGAGAGACCCAGTACTTC
-	-	TRBV6-5	TRBJ2-1	CASRTLLPNYNEQFF	TGTGCCAGCAGGACCCTACTACCGAATTACAATGAGCAGTTCTTC
few	-	TRBV12-3/TRBV12-4	TRBJ1-6	CASSFGSYRDSPLHF	TGTGCCAGCAGTTTCGGCAGCTATCGTGATTCACCCCTCCACTTT
many	-	TRBV28	TRBJ1-1	CATSPPVNTEAFF	TGTGCCACCTCCCCGCCAGTGAACACTGAAGCTTTCTTT
many	-	TRBV5-1	TRBJ2-2	CASSRLARDNTGELFF	TGCGCCAGCAGCCGGCTAGCGCGCGACAACACCGGGGAGCTGTTTTTT
many	-	TRBV29-1	TRBJ2-3	CSGGPADTQYF	TGCAGCGGCGGGCCCGCAGATACGCAGTATTTT
many	-	TRBV10-3	TRBJ1-1	CAISESNGYTEAFF	TGTGCCATCAGTGAGTCAAACGGTTACACTGAAGCTTTCTTT
-	-	TRBV7-9	TRBJ1-1	CASSQTGEGTEAFF	TGTGCCAGCAGCCAGACAGGTGAAGGGACTGAAGCTTTCTTT
many	-	TRBV20-1	TRBJ1-1	CSASEGSTEAFF	TGCAGTGCTAGCGAAGGTAGCACTGAAGCTTTCTTT
many	-	TRBV27	TRBJ2-3	CASSLSGIPPGVDTQYF	TGTGCCAGCAGTTTATCGGGGATACCTCCGGGGGTAGATACGCAGTATTTT
many	-	TRBV20-1	TRBJ2-4	CSARNSRGDIQYF	TGCAGTGCTAGAAACAGCAGGGGTGACATTCAGTACTTC
few	-	TRBV20-1	TRBJ2-4	CSALGGRRTKNIQYF	TGCAGTGCTCTGGGCGGCCGTAGGACCAAAAACATTCAGTACTTC
many	-	TRBV20-1	TRBJ1-2	CSARRPRGGKFGYTF	TGCAGTGCTAGAAGGCCCCGGGGGGGCAAATTTGGCTACACCTTC
many	-	TRBV28	TRBJ2-7	CASSFKDNAPEEVYGTYEQYF	TGTGCCAGCAGTTTTAAGGACAATGCCCCCGAAGAGGTTTATGGGACCTACGAGCAGTACTTC
many	-	TRBV7-2	TRBJ1-1	CASSLDSGYATEAFF	TGTGCCAGCAGCTTAGATTCGGGGTATGCGACTGAAGCTTTCTTT
few	-	TRBV5-5	TRBJ2-7	CASSLWAASYEQYF	TGTGCCAGCAGCTTGTGGGCAGCTTCCTACGAGCAGTACTTC
many	-	TRBV18	TRBJ1-5	CASSPVPLNQPQHF	TGTGCCAGCTCACCAGTTCCGCTCAATCAGCCCCAGCATTTT
many	-	TRBV20-1	TRBJ2-5	CSARDRQPYVGQETQYF	TGCAGTGCTAGAGATAGGCAACCGTATGTGGGACAAGAGACCCAGTACTTC
many	-	TRBV7-9	TRBJ2-5	CASSLAGGEETQYF	TGTGCCAGCAGCTTAGCGGGAGGTGAAGAGACCCAGTACTTC
few	-	TRBV3-1	TRBJ2-1	CASGTWDEQFF	TGTGCCAGCGGGACTTGGGATGAGCAGTTCTTC
few	-	TRBV19	TRBJ1-5	CASSIRGDQPQHF	TGTGCCAGTAGTATCCGGGGGGATCAGCCCCAGCATTTT
many	-	TRBV14	TRBJ1-4	CASSQVIQGGEKLFF	TGTGCCAGCAGCCAAGTTATCCAGGGTGGCGAAAAACTGTTTTTT
many	-	TRBV7-2	TRBJ2-2	CASSLDRPLADNTGELFF	TGTGCCAGCAGCTTAGATCGGCCACTAGCAGATAACACCGGGGAGCTGTTTTTT